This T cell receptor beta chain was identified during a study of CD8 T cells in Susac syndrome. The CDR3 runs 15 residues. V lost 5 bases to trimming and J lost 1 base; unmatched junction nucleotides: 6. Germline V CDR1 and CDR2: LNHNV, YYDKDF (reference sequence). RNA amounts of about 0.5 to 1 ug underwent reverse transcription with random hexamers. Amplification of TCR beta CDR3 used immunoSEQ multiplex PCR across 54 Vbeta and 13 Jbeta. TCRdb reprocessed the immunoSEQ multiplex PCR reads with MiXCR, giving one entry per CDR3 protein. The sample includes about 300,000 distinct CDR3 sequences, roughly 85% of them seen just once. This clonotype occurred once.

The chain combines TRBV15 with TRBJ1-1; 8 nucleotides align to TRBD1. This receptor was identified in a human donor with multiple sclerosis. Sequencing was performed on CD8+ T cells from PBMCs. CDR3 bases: TGTGCCACCAGCGTTCGACAGGGGCCGAACACTGAAGCTTTCTTT. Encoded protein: CATSVRQGPNTEAFF.